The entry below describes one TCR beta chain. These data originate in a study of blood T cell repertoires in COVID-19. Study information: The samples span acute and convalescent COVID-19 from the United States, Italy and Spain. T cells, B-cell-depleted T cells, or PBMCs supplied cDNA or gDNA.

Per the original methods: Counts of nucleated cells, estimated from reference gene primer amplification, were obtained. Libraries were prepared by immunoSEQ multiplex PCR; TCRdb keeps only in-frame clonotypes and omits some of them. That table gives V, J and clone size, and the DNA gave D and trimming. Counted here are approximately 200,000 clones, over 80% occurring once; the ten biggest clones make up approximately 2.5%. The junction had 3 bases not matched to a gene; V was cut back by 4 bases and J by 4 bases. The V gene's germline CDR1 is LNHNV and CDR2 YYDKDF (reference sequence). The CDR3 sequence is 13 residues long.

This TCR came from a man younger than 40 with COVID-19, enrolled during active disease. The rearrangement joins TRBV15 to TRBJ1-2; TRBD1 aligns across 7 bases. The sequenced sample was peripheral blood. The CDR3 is CATSTGQFYGYTF. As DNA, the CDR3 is TGTGCCACCAGCACGGGACAGTTCTATGGCTACACCTTC.